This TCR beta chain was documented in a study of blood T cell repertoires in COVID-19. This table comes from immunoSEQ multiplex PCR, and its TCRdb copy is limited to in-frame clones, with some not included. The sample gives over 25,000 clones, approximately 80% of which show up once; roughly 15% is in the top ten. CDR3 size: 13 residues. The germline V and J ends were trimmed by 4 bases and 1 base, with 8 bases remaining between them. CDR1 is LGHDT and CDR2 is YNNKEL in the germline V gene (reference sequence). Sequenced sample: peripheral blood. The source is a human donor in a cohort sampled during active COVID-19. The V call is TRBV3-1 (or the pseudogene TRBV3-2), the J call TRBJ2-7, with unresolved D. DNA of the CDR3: TGTGCCAGCAGCCTCCTCTCTTCCTACGAGCAGTACTTC. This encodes CASSLLSSYEQYF.